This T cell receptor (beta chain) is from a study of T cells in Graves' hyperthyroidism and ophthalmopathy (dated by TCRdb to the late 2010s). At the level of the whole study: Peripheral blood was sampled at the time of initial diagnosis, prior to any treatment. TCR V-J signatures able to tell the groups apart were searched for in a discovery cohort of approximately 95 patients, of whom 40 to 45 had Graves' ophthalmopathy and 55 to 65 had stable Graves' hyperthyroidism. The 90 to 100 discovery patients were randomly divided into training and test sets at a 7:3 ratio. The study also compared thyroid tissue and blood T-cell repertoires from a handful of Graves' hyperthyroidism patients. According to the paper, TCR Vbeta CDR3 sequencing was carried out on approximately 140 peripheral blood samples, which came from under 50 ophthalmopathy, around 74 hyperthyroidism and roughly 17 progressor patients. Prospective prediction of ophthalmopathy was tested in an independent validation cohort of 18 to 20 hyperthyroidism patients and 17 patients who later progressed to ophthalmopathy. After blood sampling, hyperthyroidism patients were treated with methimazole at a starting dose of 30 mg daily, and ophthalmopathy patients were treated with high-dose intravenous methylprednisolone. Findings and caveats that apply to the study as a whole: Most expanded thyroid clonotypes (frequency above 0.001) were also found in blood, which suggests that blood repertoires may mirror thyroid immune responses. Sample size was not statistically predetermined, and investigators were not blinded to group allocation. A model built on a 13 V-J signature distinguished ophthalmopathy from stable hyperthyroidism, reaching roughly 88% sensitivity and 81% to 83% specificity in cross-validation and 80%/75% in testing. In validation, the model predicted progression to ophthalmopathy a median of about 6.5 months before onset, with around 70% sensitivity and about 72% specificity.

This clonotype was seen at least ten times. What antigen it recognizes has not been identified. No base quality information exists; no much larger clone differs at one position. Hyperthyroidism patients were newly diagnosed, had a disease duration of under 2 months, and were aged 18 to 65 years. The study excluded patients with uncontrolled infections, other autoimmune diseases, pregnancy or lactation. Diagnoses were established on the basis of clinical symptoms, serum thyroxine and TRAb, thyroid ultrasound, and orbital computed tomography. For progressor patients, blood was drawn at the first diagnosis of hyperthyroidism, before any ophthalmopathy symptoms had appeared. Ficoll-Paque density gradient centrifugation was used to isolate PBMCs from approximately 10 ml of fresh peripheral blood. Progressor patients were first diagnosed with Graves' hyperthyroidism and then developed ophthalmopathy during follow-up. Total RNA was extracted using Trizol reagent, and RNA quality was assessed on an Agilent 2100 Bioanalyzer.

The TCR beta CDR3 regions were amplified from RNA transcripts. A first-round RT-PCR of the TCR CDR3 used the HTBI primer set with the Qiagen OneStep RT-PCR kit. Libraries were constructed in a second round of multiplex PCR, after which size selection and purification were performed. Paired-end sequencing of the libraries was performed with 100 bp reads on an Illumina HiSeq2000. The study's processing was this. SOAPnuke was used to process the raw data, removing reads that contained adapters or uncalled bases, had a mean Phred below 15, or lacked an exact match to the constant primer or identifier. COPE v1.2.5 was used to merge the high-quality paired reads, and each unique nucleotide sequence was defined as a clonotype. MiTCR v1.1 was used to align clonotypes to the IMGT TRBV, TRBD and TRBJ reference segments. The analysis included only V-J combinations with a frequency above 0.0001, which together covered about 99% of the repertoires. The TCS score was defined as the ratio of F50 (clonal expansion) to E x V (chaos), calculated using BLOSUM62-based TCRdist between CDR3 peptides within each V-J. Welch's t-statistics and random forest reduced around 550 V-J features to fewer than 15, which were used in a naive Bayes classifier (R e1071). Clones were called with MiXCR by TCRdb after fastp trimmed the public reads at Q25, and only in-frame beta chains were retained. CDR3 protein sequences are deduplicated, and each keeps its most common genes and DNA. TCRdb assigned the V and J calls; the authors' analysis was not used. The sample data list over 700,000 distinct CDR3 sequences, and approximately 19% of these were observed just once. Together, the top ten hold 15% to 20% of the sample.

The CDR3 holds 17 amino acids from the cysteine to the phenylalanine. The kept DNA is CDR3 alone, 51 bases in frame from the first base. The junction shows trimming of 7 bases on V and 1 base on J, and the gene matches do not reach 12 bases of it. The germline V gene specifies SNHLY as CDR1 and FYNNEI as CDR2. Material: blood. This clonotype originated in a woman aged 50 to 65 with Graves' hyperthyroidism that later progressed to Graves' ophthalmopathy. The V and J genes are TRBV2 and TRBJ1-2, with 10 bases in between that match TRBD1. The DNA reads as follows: TGTGCCAGCATATCGTTTATAGGGACAGGGGATAACTATGGCTACACCTTC. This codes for CASISFIGTGDNYGYTF.